These T cell receptor beta chains were read from a single sample in a study of shared clonotypes between healthy human individuals. Measured with immunoSEQ multiplex PCR; TCRdb has only the in-frame clones, and not every one. The sample yields about 610,000 clones, more than 95% seen once. The specimen sequenced was naive CD4+ T cells sorted from blood. The origin of the receptors is a woman aged 25 to 39 in good health. Both conserved end residues are part of each CDR3. The D gene is left open where the match is weak. Clone size is shown for a subset of rows, as once, few, many or a class of expanded clone.

>TRBV18|.|.|TRBJ2-5
TGTGCCAGCTCACCATTTGGGGCGGGCCAAGAGACCCAGTACTTC
CASSPFGAGQETQYF
>TRBV27|TRBD1|.|TRBJ2-2
TGTGCCAGCAGTTTATGGACAGGGGGGGACACCGGGGAGCTGTTTTTT
CASSLWTGGDTGELFF
>TRBV5-1|.|.|TRBJ2-5
TGCGCCAGCAGCTTAATTCAGGCGGCCGGGGAGACCCAGTACTTC
CASSLIQAAGETQYF
>TRBV10-3|TRBD1|.|TRBJ2-7
TGTGCCATCAAGGGACAGGGCCCCTACGAGCAGTACTTC
CAIKGQGPYEQYF
>TRBV28|.|.|TRBJ2-2
TGTGCCAGCAGGCTAGGGGGGACCCCCGACACCGGGGAGCTGTTTTTT
CASRLGGTPDTGELFF
>TRBV9|TRBD2|.|TRBJ2-1
TGTGCCAGCAGCGTAGGAGCGGGGCAACTCCTCTCCTACAATGAGCAGTTCTTC
CASSVGAGQLLSYNEQFF
>TRBV28|TRBD2|.|TRBJ2-3
TGTGCCAGCAGCCCCACTAGCGGAAGCACAGATACGCAGTATTTT
CASSPTSGSTDTQYF
>TRBV5-1|TRBD2|.|TRBJ2-7
TGCGCCAGCAGCTTAGGACTAGCGGGATCCTACGAGCAGTACTTC
CASSLGLAGSYEQYF
>TRBV19|.|.|TRBJ2-3
TGTGCCAGTACGCAGGACTCCTTCACAGATACGCAGTATTTT
CASTQDSFTDTQYF
>TRBV27|.|.|TRBJ2-3
TGTGCCAGCAGTCGCGGGTTGGAAGATACGCAGTATTTT
CASSRGLEDTQYF
>TRBV5-1|.|.|TRBJ2-7
TGCGCCAGCAGCTTGGTATCCTACGAGCAGTACTTC
CASSLVSYEQYF
>TRBV5-1|.|.|TRBJ2-7
TGCGCCAGCAGCTTGACGGGTAACGCGTGGGATGGCGAGCAGTACTTC
CASSLTGNAWDGEQYF
>TRBV28|TRBD2|.|TRBJ2-7
TGTGCCAGCAGTTATAGCGGGAGGGCCGACGAGCAGTACTTC
CASSYSGRADEQYF
>TRBV7-2|.|.|TRBJ2-3
TGTGCCAGCAGCTTTATTGACCTGACTAGCACAGATACGCAGTATTTT
CASSFIDLTSTDTQYF
>TRBV28|.|.|TRBJ2-7
TGTGCCAGCAGTGTCCCGGGGACCGGCGAGCAGTACTTC
CASSVPGTGEQYF
>TRBV28|TRBD1|.|TRBJ2-2
TGTGCCAGCAGTTTATCTGGGACAGGGCTTGCTTACGGCGGGGAGCTGTTTTTT
CASSLSGTGLAYGGELFF
>TRBV10-3|.|.|TRBJ2-2
TGTGCCATCAGGGCCGGCCAGGCCACCGGGGAGCTGTTTTTT
CAIRAGQATGELFF
>TRBV19|TRBD1|few|TRBJ2-7
TGTGCCAGTAGTATTGGGACAGGGCTCTACGAGCAGTACTTC
CASSIGTGLYEQYF
>TRBV10-3|.|.|TRBJ2-2
TGTGCCATCAGTGGACTTATCAACACCGGGGAGCTGTTTTTT
CAISGLINTGELFF
>TRBV19|TRBD2|.|TRBJ2-7
TGTGCCAGTAGTTACCTAGCGGGAGCATCCTACGAGCAGTACTTC
CASSYLAGASYEQYF
>TRBV28|TRBD2|.|TRBJ2-1
TGTGCCAGCAGTTTACTCTCGGGAGGGCCTTACAATGAGCAGTTCTTC
CASSLLSGGPYNEQFF
>TRBV10-1|TRBD2|.|TRBJ2-1
TGCGCCAGCAGTGGAACTAGCGGGATATACAATGAGCAGTTCTTC
CASSGTSGIYNEQFF
>TRBV6-5|.|.|TRBJ2-1
TGTGCCAGCAGTTCTCCAAACGGCTACAATGAGCAGTTCTTC
CASSSPNGYNEQFF
>TRBV2|.|.|TRBJ2-7
TGTGCCAGCGCAAATACCGGGACTCTTCACGAGCAGTACTTC
CASANTGTLHEQYF